A single sample is the source of the 30 T cell receptor beta chains below, sequenced in a study of T-cell reconstitution after alpha-beta-depleted transplantation in children. Preparation of the TCRbeta library used unique molecular identifiers. TCRdb used MiXCR to reprocess the PCR reads, holding one entry per CDR3 protein. The sample has about 600,000 distinct CDR3 sequences, approximately 10% seen once. The source material was PBMCs from the stem cell graft donor, sampled from the stem cell graft. The receptors come from a human donor who donated a stem cell graft to a child with acute myeloid leukemia.

This clonotype turned up a few times. J is TRBJ2-4 and V is TRBV4-3; possibly TRBD2 for D (5 bases). V was cut by 4 bases and J by 1 base, with 11 bases left in between. The CDR3 is 15 residues long. CDR1 and CDR2 from the germline V gene are LGHNA and YSLEER. Here the CDR3 reads CASSRARDAKNIQYF. Written as DNA, the CDR3 is TGCGCCAGCAGCCGGGCGAGGGATGCCAAAAACATTCAGTACTTC.

This clonotype has at least ten counts. J is TRBJ2-7 and V is TRBV10-3; TRBD2 agrees at 9 bases. Losses at the gene ends were 6 bases for V and 3 bases for J; bases not matched to a gene: 6. The CDR3 extends over 14 amino acids. Germline lookup yields CDR1 ENHRY and CDR2 SYGVKD. The CDR3 DNA reads TGTGCCATCAGAGGGACTAGCAACCACTACGAGCAGTACTTC. As protein: CAIRGTSNHYEQYF.

The table lists this clonotype with a few counts. The V and J genes are TRBV27 and TRBJ2-1; TRBD2 agrees at 11 bases. Germline CDR1 is MNHEY and CDR2 is SMNVEV (reference sequence). The CDR3 loop spans 15 amino acids. V trimming: 2 bases; J trimming: 9 bases; junction bases outside the gene matches: 6. CDR3: CASSLELAGAGEQFF. CDR3 nucleotides: TGTGCCAGCAGTTTAGAACTAGCGGGAGCTGGTGAGCAGTTCTTC.

This clonotype turned up a few times. The chain is built from TRBV20-1 and TRBJ1-1; D might be TRBD1 (6 bases). V shed 3 bases and J shed 7 bases, with 18 bases lying between them. The V gene's germline CDR1 is DFQATT and CDR2 SNEGSKA (reference sequence). This CDR3 comprises 14 residues. The CDR3 region is CSARMLRGQGEAFF. The CDR3 DNA follows: TGCAGTGCTAGGATGCTTCGGGGGCAGGGTGAAGCTTTCTTT.

A few counts support this clonotype. An end of the junction does not agree with germline; a read error may underlie this. The genes are TRBV6-5 and TRBJ1-4; 9 bases line up with TRBD1. The CDR3 length is 18 residues. CDR1 and CDR2 (germline): MNHEY, SVGAGI. The CDR3 bases are TGTGCCAGCAGTTACACCAGATCTGGGACAGGGACTACTGAAAAACTGTTTTTT. Translating it yields CASSYTRSGTGTTEKLFF.

This chain uses TRBV28 with TRBJ1-2; TRBD1 is a possible D gene (6 bases). V was pared by 2 bases and J by 3 bases, with 13 bases between. The CDR3 consists of 15 residues. In germline, CDR1 is MDHEN, CDR2 SYDVKM. CDR3: CASSLMVSGDYGYTF. The CDR3 region has the DNA TGTGCCAGCAGTTTAATGGTCTCAGGGGACTATGGCTACACCTTC.

This clonotype occurred a few times. The rearrangement uses TRBV29-1 and TRBJ2-3; TRBD1 aligns across 12 bases. J was trimmed by 1 base and V by 1 base; bases with no gene match: 15. Germline-derived CDR1 and CDR2 are SQVTM and ANQGSEA. The CDR3 is made up of 20 amino acids. The CDR3 region has the DNA TGCAGCGTTGAAGGATTCTGGGGACAGGGGGCCTCTAGGGGCACAGATACGCAGTATTTT. It is translated as CSVEGFWGQGASRGTDTQYF.

This clonotype has at least ten counts. The rearrangement links TRBV6-5 to TRBJ2-3; the D is unclear. The germline gives CDR1 MNHEY, CDR2 SVGAGI. Trimming cost V 0 bases and J 5 bases, with 6 bases left between them. The CDR3 covers 13 residues. In nucleotides, the CDR3 is TGTGCCAGCAGTTACTCGAAGGGAGATACGCAGTATTTT. Residues: CASSYSKGDTQYF.

This clonotype has more than one count but fewer than ten. The J gene is TRBJ2-1, the V gene TRBV6-1, with D possibly matching TRBD2 (5 bases). Germline V gives CDR1 MNHNS, CDR2 SASEGT. CDR3 size: 13 residues. With 5 bases removed from V and 5 bases from J, the gap between germline ends came to 10 bases. The CDR3 DNA follows: TGTGCCAGCAGTCGAGGGTCTAACAATGAGCAGTTCTTC. Amino acids: CASSRGSNNEQFF.

J is TRBJ2-2 and V is TRBV12-3 or TRBV12-4; possible D gene TRBD2, 5 bases. V was clipped by 1 base and J by 5 bases, with 8 bases between them. CDR3 length equals 14 residues. CDR3 sequence: CASSLVIATGELFF. The CDR3 bases are TGTGCCAGCAGTTTAGTAATAGCGACCGGGGAGCTGTTTTTT.

V usage is TRBV12-3 or TRBV12-4 and J usage is TRBJ1-2; 12 bases line up with TRBD1. The trim removed 5 bases at V and 8 bases at J, leaving 9 bases unmatched. The CDR3 consists of 15 residues. As DNA, the CDR3 is TGTGCCAGCAGTCACTTAGGGACAGGGGGCTGGGGCTACACCTTC. The encoded protein is CASSHLGTGGWGYTF.

In its sample, this clonotype was seen many times. This chain connects TRBV7-3 to TRBJ2-1; TRBD2 matches 8 bases. With 4 bases clipped from V and 7 bases from J, the junction kept 12 bases outside the gene matches. The CDR3 length is 16 residues. Germline loops: CDR1 SGHTA, CDR2 FQGTGA. The CDR3 sequence: CASSSQSGLVMNEQFF. The CDR3 DNA sequence: TGTGCCAGCAGCTCCCAGTCGGGACTAGTCATGAATGAGCAGTTCTTC.

This clonotype has just a few counts. The chain combines TRBV29-1 with TRBJ2-1, with D uncertain. The CDR3 has 10 residues. With 2 bases removed from V and 8 bases from J, the gap between germline ends came to 4 bases. Germline assignment: CDR1 SQVTM and CDR2 ANQGSEA. The CDR3 protein is CSVEPDEQFF. In DNA, the CDR3 is TGCAGCGTTGAACCCGATGAGCAGTTCTTC.

The chain links TRBV6-5 to TRBJ2-3; 7 nucleotides align to TRBD2. CDR1 and CDR2 from the germline V gene are MNHEY and SVGAGI. The CDR3 totals 15 residues. V trimming: 2 bases; J trimming: 4 bases; junction bases outside the gene matches: 6. CDR3 DNA sequence: TGTGCCAGCAGTTACCGGGCTAGCGGCCCAGATACGCAGTATTTT. Its protein product is CASSYRASGPDTQYF.

This clonotype was counted many times. The DNA of the CDR3 is TGCGCCAGCAGCTCCAGGGGAGCAGGCTCTGGAAACACCATATATTTT. Translated, it gives CASSSRGAGSGNTIYF. The chain has TRBV5-1 and TRBJ1-3, with a weak D call TRBD1 (6 bases). This CDR3 has 16 amino acids. The V gene's germline CDR1 is SGHRS and CDR2 YFSETQ. Between the trimmed V and J ends, which lost 3 bases and 0 bases, there was a span of 13 bases.

The chain combines TRBV10-2 with TRBJ1-6; a weak D match, TRBD1 (6 bases). This CDR3 is 15 amino acids long. The V end was cut by 2 bases, the J end by 6 bases, with 11 bases between. Germline-derived CDR1 and CDR2 are WSHSY and SAAADI. The CDR3: CASSETQGRNSPLHF. CDR3 nucleotides: TGCGCCAGCAGTGAGACCCAGGGGCGTAATTCACCCCTCCACTTT.

Only a few counts were recorded for this clonotype. The chain is built from TRBV7-8 and TRBJ1-2; TRBD1 is a possible D gene (6 bases). Trimming stripped 4 bases from V and 10 bases from J, with 10 bases between. Germline-derived CDR1 and CDR2 are SGHVS and FQNEAQ. The CDR3 has 11 amino acids. The CDR3 DNA reads TGTGCCAGCAGCTCTCACAGGGACTACACCTTC. This sequence encodes CASSSHRDYTF. Combining the CDR3 with reference TRBV7-8 and TRBJ1-2 gives the whole variable domain GAGVSQSPRYKVAKRGQDVALRCDPISGHVSLFWYQQALGQGPEFLTYFQNEAQLDKSGLPSDRFFAERPEGSVSTLKIQRTQQEDSAVYLCASSSHRDYTFGSGTRLTVV.

The table lists this clonotype with a few counts. The chain couples TRBV3-1 to TRBJ1-1; D is ambiguous. V was clipped by 3 bases and J by 1 base, with 12 bases between them. The CDR3 spans 15 residues. CDR1 and CDR2 (germline): LGHDT, YNNKEL (reference sequence). For the CDR3, the DNA is TGTGCCAGCAGCCAGGATTTTAGTTCGAACACTGAAGCTTTCTTT. Protein sequence: CASSQDFSSNTEAFF.

The rearrangement links TRBV20-1 to TRBJ2-1, with D maybe TRBD2 (7 bases). The CDR3 length is 12 residues. Germline lookup yields CDR1 DFQATT and CDR2 SNEGSKA (reference sequence). The ends were cut back, 4 bases at V and 15 bases at J, with 19 bases in the middle. The CDR3 reads CSAIPGGGGLFF. CDR3 DNA: TGCAGTGCTATCCCTGGGGGGGGCGGACTGTTCTTC.

The V call is TRBV5-1, the J call TRBJ2-2, with D perhaps matching TRBD2 (7 bases). Germline V lookup: CDR1 SGHRS, CDR2 YFSETQ. CDR3 size: 15 residues. V was cut by 1 base and J by 4 bases, with 11 bases left in between. CDR3 sequence (DNA): TGCGCCAGCAGCTTGCGGGGGGCTGGCACCGGGGAGCTGTTTTTT. Translated, it gives CASSLRGAGTGELFF.

J is TRBJ2-7 and V is TRBV7-8; the match to TRBD2 covers 14 bases. V lost 5 bases to trimming and J lost 6 bases; unmatched junction nucleotides: 12. Germline V gives CDR1 SGHVS, CDR2 FQNEAQ. This CDR3 region has 17 residues. The CDR3 DNA reads TGTGCCAGCAGCGAACCGGGACTAGCGGGAGAGTTTCGCGAGCAGTACTTC. Encoded protein: CASSEPGLAGEFREQYF.

This clonotype was recorded many times. The chain employs TRBV18 and TRBJ2-5; no clear D. The germline CDR1 and CDR2 sequences are KGHSH and LQKENI. The ends were cut back, 3 bases at V and 0 bases at J, with 2 bases in the middle. CDR3 size: 12 residues. This CDR3 reads CASSPNQETQYF. CDR3 in DNA: TGTGCCAGCTCACCTAACCAAGAGACCCAGTACTTC.

In its sample, this clonotype was seen a few times. The chain recombines TRBV4-2 with TRBJ2-7; 7 nucleotides line up with TRBD2. This CDR3 comprises 16 residues. Trimming cost V 5 bases and J 0 bases; bases outside gene matches: 10. Germline V lookup: CDR1 LGHNA, CDR2 YNFKEQ. CDR3 region: CASSTRTRISSYEQYF. Written as DNA, the CDR3 is TGTGCCAGCAGCACCCGGACTAGGATCAGCTCCTACGAGCAGTACTTC.

Only a few counts were recorded for this clonotype. A junction boundary mismatches the germline segment, possibly from a read error. The chain joins TRBV7-7 to TRBJ2-1; no definite D call. Looked up from germline, CDR1 is SSHAT and CDR2 is FNYEAQ (reference sequence). The CDR3 extends over 15 amino acids. The DNA of the CDR3 is TGTGCTAGCAGCCCTCGATTGTTAGGCTTGGGTGAGCAGTTCTTC. Translated: CASSPRLLGLGEQFF.

Only a few counts were recorded for this clonotype. J is TRBJ2-7 and V is TRBV7-9; D is uncertain. Per the germline V gene, CDR1 is SEHNR and CDR2 is FQNEAQ (reference sequence). The V end was cut by 4 bases, the J end by 3 bases, with 10 bases between. This CDR3 region has 13 residues. The CDR3 region is CASSSHIYYEQYF. The CDR3 nucleotides read TGTGCCAGCAGCTCACACATCTACTACGAGCAGTACTTC.

This clonotype was seen many times. J is TRBJ2-3 and V is TRBV6-5, with 14 bases fitting TRBD2. The CDR3 consists of 18 residues. V gave up 0 bases and J gave up 5 bases; unmatched junction bases: 7. Germline V gives CDR1 MNHEY, CDR2 SVGAGI. The CDR3 DNA sequence: TGTGCCAGCAGTTACTCGAGGGGGACTAGCGGGAGTCGAGATACGCAGTATTTT. Translated: CASSYSRGTSGSRDTQYF.

V gene TRBV28 combines with J gene TRBJ2-7; TRBD2 is a possible D gene (6 bases). V was cut by 6 bases and J by 2 bases, with 17 bases left in between. The CDR3 is 15 residues long. Germline V gene data show CDR1 as MDHEN and CDR2 as SYDVKM. CDR3 bases: TGTGCCAGCAGCCCGTCCCTTGGCGGGACCTACGAGCAGTACTTC. It translates to CASSPSLGGTYEQYF.

This clonotype was seen repeatedly, ten times or more. The V call is TRBV30, the J call TRBJ2-3; D gene uncertain. Trimming took 0 bases from V and 0 from J, leaving 7 bases between them. The CDR3 sequence is 14 residues long. CDR1 is GTSNPN and CDR2 is SVGIG in the germline V gene (reference sequence). The CDR3 protein is CAWSVRSSTDTQYF. The CDR3 DNA sequence: TGTGCCTGGAGTGTAAGATCCAGCACAGATACGCAGTATTTT.

In this sample, this clonotype turned up a few times. CDR3 protein: CASSPNRDNYGYTF. The DNA for the CDR3 is TGTGCCAGCAGCCCCAATAGGGACAACTATGGCTACACCTTC. The V gene is TRBV7-2, the J gene TRBJ1-2, with D perhaps matching TRBD1 (5 bases). Deletions cut 5 bases from V and 2 bases from J, with 12 bases between. The germline V gene encodes CDR1 SGHTA and CDR2 FQGNSA. This CDR3 contains 14 residues.

This clonotype was detected ten times or more. This chain joins TRBV4-3 and TRBJ2-5, with D maybe TRBD1 (5 bases). CDR1 and CDR2 from the germline V gene are LGHNA and YSLEER. V lost 1 base to trimming and J lost 5 bases, with 14 bases between them. This CDR3 spans 15 amino acids. CDR3 region: CASSQGLMGRETQYF. As DNA, the CDR3 is TGCGCCAGCAGCCAAGGGTTGATGGGGCGGGAGACCCAGTACTTC.